The sequence of this T cell receptor (beta chain) was determined in a study of blood T cell repertoires in COVID-19. Study details: Acute and convalescent COVID-19 samples came from the United States, Italy and Spain. T cells, B-cell-depleted T cells, or PBMCs supplied cDNA or gDNA.

This clone was seen only once. V was pared by 1 base and J by 0 bases, with 8 bases between. The CDR3 is 15 residues long. Germline V CDR1 and CDR2: SGHDT, YYEEEE. In the original analysis: Quantification of nucleated cells was approximated via reference gene primer amplification. Profiled with immunoSEQ multiplex PCR; TCRdb holds only in-frame clones, not every one. For V, J and clone size, that table is used; D and trimming come from the DNA. The sample consists of tens of thousands of clones, around 83% of them appearing once. The sequenced sample consisted of peripheral blood. The clonotype originates from a man between 65 and 85 years old with acute or convalescent COVID-19. The rearrangement links TRBV5-6 to TRBJ1-5, with D uncertain. The CDR3 is CASSLNANSNQPQHF. The CDR3 coding sequence is TGTGCCAGCAGCTTGAACGCGAATAGCAATCAGCCCCAGCATTTT. Variable domain in full (rest from reference TRBV5-6 and TRBJ1-5): DAGVTQSPTHLIKTRGQQVTLRCSPKSGHDTVSWYQQALGQGPQFIFQYYEEEERQRGNFPDRFSGHQFPNYSSELNVNALLLGDSALYLCASSLNANSNQPQHFGDGTRLSIL.